The rows below give T cell receptor beta chains drawn from one sample of a study of blood T cell repertoires in COVID-19. TCRdb's table, derived via immunoSEQ multiplex PCR, lists solely in-frame clones and lacks some. The table records 390,000 or so clones, roughly nine tenths of them present only once. Sequencing input: PBMCs or T cells enriched from blood (not recorded which). These receptor sequences come from a man younger than 30 who had recovered from COVID-19. CDR3s include the opening cysteine and the closing phenylalanine or tryptophan. D genes are given only for firm matches. Clone size is not always given. Where it is, it says once, few, many or a class for expanded clones.

d_call	v_call	clone_size	j_call	cdr3_aa	cdr3_nt
-	TRBV24-1	-	TRBJ2-1	CATSATTGEAYNEQFF	TGTGCCACCAGTGCCACGACAGGAGAAGCCTACAATGAGCAGTTCTTC
TRBD2	TRBV6-5	-	TRBJ2-3	CASRRDYLDTQYF	TGTGCCAGCAGACGGGACTACCTAGATACGCAGTATTTT
-	TRBV10-3	-	TRBJ2-5	CAISEGGSQETQYF	TGTGCCATCAGTGAGGGAGGCAGCCAAGAGACCCAGTACTTC
-	TRBV6-5	-	TRBJ2-2	CASSYFQGTGELFF	TGTGCCAGCAGTTACTTCCAGGGGACCGGGGAGCTGTTTTTT
TRBD2	TRBV4-2	once	TRBJ2-1	CASSQTGLAGGMSYNEQFF	TGTGCCAGCAGCCAGACGGGACTAGCGGGGGGTATGTCCTACAATGAGCAGTTCTTC
TRBD2	TRBV29-1	few	TRBJ2-3	CSVEGVPSGTLDTQYF	TGCAGCGTTGAAGGGGTTCCTAGCGGGACCTTGGATACGCAGTATTTT
-	TRBV6-5	-	TRBJ1-5	CASSYLRDQPQHF	TGTGCCAGCAGTTACTTGCGAGATCAGCCCCAGCATTTT
-	TRBV15	-	TRBJ1-2	CATSRAGSTGGYTF	TGTGCCACCAGCAGAGCAGGCTCCACCGGTGGCTACACCTTC
-	TRBV4-1	-	TRBJ1-4	CASSPARSLEKLFF	TGCGCCAGCAGCCCCGCTAGAAGTTTAGAAAAACTGTTTTTT
TRBD2	TRBV7-8	-	TRBJ2-3	CASSFSGTSGGDTQYF	TGTGCCAGCAGCTTCTCCGGGACTAGCGGGGGAGATACGCAGTATTTT
TRBD1	TRBV7-9	-	TRBJ2-6	CASSSYRGSGANVLTF	TGTGCCAGCAGCTCCTACAGGGGCTCTGGGGCCAACGTCCTGACTTTC
TRBD2	TRBV28	-	TRBJ2-7	CASSTLAGRSYEQYF	TGTGCCAGCAGTACATTAGCGGGGCGCTCCTACGAGCAGTACTTC
TRBD1	TRBV5-1	once	TRBJ1-2	CASSADRAYFGYTF	TGCGCCAGCAGCGCAGACAGGGCGTACTTCGGCTACACCTTC
TRBD1	TRBV2	-	TRBJ1-2	CASTEGAVGLGYGYTF	TGTGCCAGCACCGAGGGGGCTGTGGGTCTAGGCTATGGCTACACCTTC
-	TRBV15	-	TRBJ1-6	CATSRGTGKFNNSPLHF	TGTGCCACCAGCAGAGGTACAGGGAAGTTCAATAATTCACCCCTCCACTTT
TRBD1	TRBV30	-	TRBJ1-1	CALGSGTGYVWSMNTEAFF	TGTGCCCTTGGATCCGGGACAGGGTACGTTTGGTCCATGAACACTGAAGCTTTCTTT
-	TRBV7-2	-	TRBJ1-2	CASSYNRGSNYGYTF	TGTGCCAGCAGTTATAACCGGGGTTCTAACTATGGCTACACCTTC
TRBD1	TRBV27	-	TRBJ2-5	CASSFRTGVGRTQYF	TGTGCCAGCAGTTTCCGGACAGGGGTTGGACGGACCCAGTACTTC
TRBD1	TRBV7-2	-	TRBJ2-2	CASSLDRALAGELFF	TGTGCCAGCAGCTTGGACAGGGCCCTCGCCGGGGAGCTGTTTTTT
-	TRBV5-5	-	TRBJ1-2	CASSLERENYGYTF	TGTGCCAGCAGCTTGGAGCGAGAAAACTATGGCTACACCTTC
-	TRBV28	-	TRBJ1-2	CASSLQQYGYTF	TGTGCCAGCAGTTTACAACAGTATGGCTACACCTTC
TRBD2	TRBV7-6	-	TRBJ2-3	CASSLARLAATSTDTQYF	TGTGCCAGCAGCTTAGCTAGACTAGCGGCTACTAGCACAGATACGCAGTATTTT
TRBD1	TRBV24-1	-	TRBJ2-3	CATSDPRGDRSTDTQYF	TGTGCCACCAGTGATCCACGAGGGGACAGGAGCACAGATACGCAGTATTTT
TRBD1	TRBV6-1	few	TRBJ1-4	CASSEAAGTANEKLFF	TGTGCCAGCAGTGAGGCCGCAGGGACAGCAAATGAAAAACTGTTTTTT